Shown below are 6 T cell receptor beta chains from a single sample sequenced in a study of cytomegalovirus exposure and HLA in healthy donors. PCR used 60 Vbeta primers and 13 Jbeta primers. Produced via immunoSEQ multiplex PCR; TCRdb's table is partial and in-frame only. The profile shows around 160,000 clones, approximately 67% of them singletons. The sample was PBMCs. The receptors originated from a woman younger than 30 in good health and CMV-seropositive.

The chain is built from TRBV28 and TRBJ2-7; TRBD2 aligns across 9 bases. The V segment lost 3 bases and the J segment 0 bases; nucleotides outside the gene matches: 6. Germline V gene lookup returns CDR1 MDHEN and CDR2 SYDVKM. The CDR3 spans 16 residues. The CDR3 is CASSLTYSGSSYEQYF. Written as DNA, the CDR3 is TGTGCCAGCAGTTTGACCTATAGCGGGAGCTCCTACGAGCAGTACTTC. Looking up the rest from reference TRBV28 and TRBJ2-7 gives the full variable domain: DVKVTQSSRYLVKRTGEKVFLECVQDMDHENMFWYRQDPGLGLRLIYFSYDVKMKEKGDIPEGYSVSREKKERFSLILESASTNQTSMYLCASSLTYSGSSYEQYFGPGTRLTVT.

The chain has TRBV11-2 and TRBJ2-3; 7 bases fit TRBD1. The CDR3 runs 16 residues. The germline gives CDR1 SGHAT, CDR2 FQNNGV. The V and J ends lost 1 base and 6 bases, in that order; junction bases with no gene match: 10. The CDR3 sequence: CASSLGWTGFWDTQYF. In nucleotides, the CDR3 is TGTGCCAGCAGCTTAGGGTGGACAGGTTTTTGGGATACGCAGTATTTT.

The chain recombines TRBV5-4 with TRBJ2-1; 9 bases align to TRBD2. CDR3 length: 16 residues. Per the germline V gene, CDR1 is SGHNT and CDR2 is YYREEE (reference sequence). Germline trimming cut 0 bases from V and 4 bases from J; bases unmatched to any gene: 5. CDR3 residues: CASSLGLAGIYNEQFF. As DNA, the CDR3 is TGTGCCAGCAGCTTGGGCCTAGCGGGGATATACAATGAGCAGTTCTTC.

This sequence joins TRBV2 and TRBJ2-5; 8 bases are a match to TRBD2. The V gene's germline CDR1 is SNHLY and CDR2 FYNNEI. This CDR3 is 15 amino acids long. V lost 4 bases to trimming and J lost 11 bases; unmatched junction nucleotides: 15. CDR3 sequence: CASSGTRAPGGEQYF. CDR3 nucleotides: TGTGCCAGCAGTGGGACCCGGGCTCCCGGGGGGGAGCAGTACTTC.

The gene calls are TRBV29-1 and TRBJ1-2; D may be TRBD1 (6 bases). The CDR3 sequence is 14 residues long. V gave up 8 bases and J gave up 3 bases, with 19 bases separating them. CDR1 and CDR2 (germline): SQVTM, ANQGSEA. In DNA, the CDR3 is TGCAGCTCCCCAGACGGGGGGGCTGACTATGGCTACACCTTC. Translation gives CSSPDGGADYGYTF. The complete variable domain, with remaining parts taken from reference TRBV29-1 and TRBJ1-2, reads SAVISQKPSRDICQRGTSLTIQCQVDSQVTMMFWYRQQPGQSLTLIATANQGSEATYESGFVIDKFPISRPNLTFSTLTVSNMSPEDSSIYLCSSPDGGADYGYTFGSGTRLTVV.

This rearrangement joins TRBV7-6 to TRBJ2-1; D possibly corresponds to TRBD1 (6 bases). This CDR3 has 17 amino acids. Trimming took off 3 bases at V and 0 bases at J, with 15 bases between the two ends. CDR1 is SGHVS, CDR2 FNYEAQ, per germline. The CDR3 DNA sequence: TGTGCCAGCAGCTTTAATCGACAGGAGAGCTCCTACAATGAGCAGTTCTTC. It encodes CASSFNRQESSYNEQFF.